These T cell receptor beta chains were read from a single sample in a study of naive and memory T cell subsets. TCRdb re-called the UMI-ligation and nested PCR reads through MiXCR, storing one row per CDR3 protein. The sample holds 37,000 or so distinct CDR3 sequences, roughly 13% seen once. Sequencing input: effector memory CD4+ T cells from blood. The source is a human donor in good health. The CDR3 runs from the conserved cysteine through the conserved F or W. A D gene is named only where the DNA matches it firmly. Size is omitted from some rows. Given values are once, few, many or a class for expanded clones.

few	TRBV20-1	TRBD1	TRBJ1-4	TGCAGTGCTGGTAGACAGGGGCTTAATGAAAAACTGTTTTTT	CSAGRQGLNEKLFF
few	TRBV6-1	TRBD2	TRBJ2-1	TGTGCCAGCAGGTTTCCGGGACTAGTTAGTAATGAGCAGTTCTTC	CASRFPGLVSNEQFF
.	TRBV4-1	.	TRBJ1-3	TGCGCCAGCAGCCAAGTTGGGCTTAGGGCGGGAGGAAACACCATATATTTT	CASSQVGLRAGGNTIYF
.	TRBV6-2/TRBV6-3	.	TRBJ2-7	TGTGCCAGCAGTTACCCCGGTACCGCGGGCGAGCAGTACTTC	CASSYPGTAGEQYF
medium-sized	TRBV5-1	.	TRBJ2-1	TGCGCCAGCAGCTTGAGCGGCCCCTCCCACAATGAGCAGTTCTTC	CASSLSGPSHNEQFF
many	TRBV7-8	.	TRBJ1-5	TGTGCCAGCAGCATCCCAAATCAGCCCCAGCATTTT	CASSIPNQPQHF
.	TRBV5-1	.	TRBJ1-2	TGCGCCAGCAGGGGAGCGGAGAACTATGGCTACACCTTC	CASRGAENYGYTF
many	TRBV6-2/TRBV6-3	.	TRBJ2-5	TGTGCCAGCAGGGGACAAGAAGAGACCCAGTACTTC	CASRGQEETQYF
.	TRBV3-1	TRBD2	TRBJ2-1	TGTGCCAGCAGCCAGGGGACTAGCCACAATGAGCAGTTCTTC	CASSQGTSHNEQFF
.	TRBV30	TRBD1	TRBJ1-3	TGTGCCTGGAGTGTAACAGGGGCCTCTGGAAACACCATATATTTT	CAWSVTGASGNTIYF
.	TRBV14	.	TRBJ2-1	TGTGCCAGCAGCCAAGTGGGGGAGATCCTGGATGAGCAGTTCTTC	CASSQVGEILDEQFF
.	TRBV18	TRBD1	TRBJ2-5	TGTGCCAGCTCACCACCCCTTTCAACGAGGACAGGGTCGGAGACCCAGTACTTC	CASSPPLSTRTGSETQYF
.	TRBV2	TRBD2	TRBJ2-2	TGTGCCAGCAGTGGGAGCGGGAGGGACGTCGGGGAGCTGTTTTTT	CASSGSGRDVGELFF
.	TRBV3-1	TRBD2	TRBJ2-2	TGTGCCAGCAGCCCGGCCTGGGAGCTAGCGGGAGTGTCGACCGGGGAGCTGTTTTTT	CASSPAWELAGVSTGELFF
.	TRBV24-1	.	TRBJ2-1	.	CATSDSSGLSWEQFF
many	TRBV19	TRBD1	TRBJ2-6	TGTGCCAGTAACTCGGACAGGGGCACTGGGGCCAACGTCCTGACTTTC	CASNSDRGTGANVLTF
few	TRBV9	TRBD2	TRBJ2-1	TGTGCCAGCAGCGTCGTCCCTAGCGGGAGTGGCAGCGTGGGTGAGCAGTTCTTC	CASSVVPSGSGSVGEQFF
.	TRBV20-1	.	TRBJ1-2	TGCAGTGCCCCCCTAGCCAGGGGAGAAGTAACTAACTATGGCTACACCTTC	CSAPLARGEVTNYGYTF
few	TRBV10-3	.	TRBJ2-5	TGTGCCATCATGGCAGGGAGGGGGAACGGGCAAGAGACCCAGTACTTC	CAIMAGRGNGQETQYF
.	TRBV29-1	TRBD2	TRBJ2-1	TGCAGCGCCCCGGGACTAGCGGGATACAATGAGCAGTTCTTC	CSAPGLAGYNEQFF
.	TRBV24-1	TRBD1	TRBJ1-5	TGTGCCACCAGTGCACAGGGGGTAAGACAGCCCCAGCATTTT	CATSAQGVRQPQHF
few	TRBV5-1	.	TRBJ1-1	TGCGCCAGCAGCCGGGACTACGGGACCACTGAAGCTTTCTTT	CASSRDYGTTEAFF
.	TRBV29-1	.	TRBJ1-2	TGCAGCGTTGGACCGGGGCGAAGTAGTGGCTACACCTTC	CSVGPGRSSGYTF
.	TRBV2	.	TRBJ2-7	TGTGCCAGCACAAGGGGAGCGCCACTCTACGAGCAGTACTTC	CASTRGAPLYEQYF
few	TRBV6-5	.	TRBJ1-1	TGTGCCAGCAGTTCGCGCCGGGGGAGGACTGAAGCTTTCTTT	CASSSRRGRTEAFF
many	TRBV4-1	TRBD2	TRBJ2-7	TGCGCCAGCAGCCAAGGCACCTTACTAGCGGGAGGCCGACACGAGCAGTACTTC	CASSQGTLLAGGRHEQYF
.	TRBV12-3/TRBV12-4	.	TRBJ1-5	TGTGCCAGTAGGGGGTCGGGAAATCAGCCCCAGCATTTT	CASRGSGNQPQHF
.	TRBV20-1	TRBD1	TRBJ1-5	TGCAGTGCTAGAACCAGGACAGGGGGGCCCCAGCATTTT	CSARTRTGGPQHF
.	TRBV6-2/TRBV6-3	TRBD1	TRBJ1-5	TGTGCCAGCAGAACCCGGGACAGACTTAATCAGCCCCAGCATTTT	CASRTRDRLNQPQHF
.	TRBV29-1	TRBD1	TRBJ1-6	TGCAGCGTGCGGACAGGGAAGGATAATTCACCCCTCCACTTT	CSVRTGKDNSPLHF
few	TRBV6-5	.	TRBJ2-5	TGTGCCAGCAGCCCGGGCCTAAGCTCGGGGTTTACGGAAGAGACCCAGTACTTC	CASSPGLSSGFTEETQYF
few	TRBV20-1	.	TRBJ2-1	TGCAGTGCTGAGCCCTCTAGACCGGGATCCCGACCAGATGAGCAGTTCTTC	CSAEPSRPGSRPDEQFF
.	TRBV6-1	.	TRBJ1-2	TGTGCCAGCAGGACCTCGGGACGGCACTATGGCTACACCTTC	CASRTSGRHYGYTF
few	TRBV12-3/TRBV12-4	TRBD2	TRBJ2-2	TGTGCCAGCAGTCTCCGAGCGGGAGGGCTCACCGGGGAGCTGTTTTTT	CASSLRAGGLTGELFF
many	TRBV28	.	TRBJ1-2	TGTGCCAGCAGTTTATACGGACCCTCCAACTATGGCTACACCTTC	CASSLYGPSNYGYTF
.	TRBV29-1	TRBD2	TRBJ2-7	TGCAGCGTTACGGGTAGCGGGAGGGCCGGGTCCTACGAGCAGTACTTC	CSVTGSGRAGSYEQYF
many	TRBV28	TRBD2	TRBJ2-4	TGTGCCAGCAGTTTACCACTAGCGGGAGAAGAGGGACCCTCCAAAAACATTCAGTACTTC	CASSLPLAGEEGPSKNIQYF
.	TRBV6-1	.	TRBJ2-1	TGTGCCAGCACCTCAAGGGCTAGCGTCATTGGTGTCTTC	CASTSRASVIGVF
many	TRBV7-2	TRBD2	TRBJ2-3	TGTGCCAGCAGTGGTCTAGCGGGAGTTTGGTCGGATACGCAGTATTTT	CASSGLAGVWSDTQYF
medium-sized	TRBV6-2/TRBV6-3	.	TRBJ2-1	TGTGCCAGCAGTGCTTCTAGGGAGCAGTTCTTC	CASSASREQFF
few	TRBV6-5	.	TRBJ2-7	TGTGCCAGCAGCCTAACCCCCCTACGGGTCGAGCAGTACTTC	CASSLTPLRVEQYF
.	TRBV7-2	TRBD2	TRBJ2-1	TGTGCCAGCAGCTTGGCGGGACTAGCGGGAGCGCCAGCAGGGCAGTTCTTC	CASSLAGLAGAPAGQFF
many	TRBV20-1	TRBD2	TRBJ2-7	TGCAGTGCTAGGGCACGACTAGCGGGCTTCAGCTCCTACGAGCAGTACTTC	CSARARLAGFSSYEQYF
.	TRBV18	.	TRBJ1-2	TGTGCCAGCTCACCACCGAGGACCCTAAACTATGGCTACACCTTC	CASSPPRTLNYGYTF
.	TRBV28	.	TRBJ2-3	TGTGCCACATACGGCCCGGGCAGGGGCAATACAGATACGCAGTATTTT	CATYGPGRGNTDTQYF
.	TRBV30	.	TRBJ1-1	TGTGCCTGGATAAGGCAGGGTGGGATTTCGGACACTGAAGCTTTCTTT	CAWIRQGGISDTEAFF
few	TRBV20-1	TRBD1	TRBJ2-2	TGCAGTGCTCAGAAAACAGGGGGTCCCGGGGAGCTGTTTTTT	CSAQKTGGPGELFF
few	TRBV7-2	.	TRBJ2-7	TGTGCCAGCAGCTTAGAGCCGGTCTCCTACGAGCAGTACTTC	CASSLEPVSYEQYF